The sequence of this TCR beta chain was determined in a study of blood T cell repertoires in COVID-19. The overall study: Both acute and convalescent COVID-19 samples were obtained from the United States, Italy and Spain. T cells, B-cell-depleted T cells, or PBMCs provided the cDNA or gDNA that served as material.

This table comes from immunoSEQ multiplex PCR, and its TCRdb copy is limited to in-frame clones, with some not included. This table has about 280,000 clones, around 86% appearing once. The CDR3 runs 17 residues. Germline V lookup: CDR1 SGHNT, CDR2 YYREEE (reference sequence). With V trimmed by 4 bases and J by 0 bases, 10 bases remained unmatched. The source material was peripheral blood. The sequence was collected from a woman in her thirties or forties who had recovered from COVID-19. The rearrangement links TRBV5-4 to TRBJ2-3; 8 positions match TRBD2. The CDR3 reads CASSPNPTSVSTDTQYF. The CDR3 nucleotides are TGTGCCAGCAGCCCGAATCCGACTAGCGTAAGCACAGATACGCAGTATTTT.